These T cell receptor beta chains were read from a single sample in a study of blood T cell repertoires in COVID-19. TCRdb's copy holds only in-frame clones and misses some; the assay was immunoSEQ multiplex PCR. The table records roughly 260,000 clones, 88% of them present only once. The sequencing sample was made of peripheral blood. The origin of the receptors is a man aged 60 to 75 who had recovered from COVID-19. Each CDR3 is given with its conserved first and last residue. A D gene is named only where the DNA matches it firmly. Clone size is shown for a subset of rows, as once, few, many or a class of expanded clone.

v_call: TRBV6-2/TRBV6-3; clone_size: .; d_call: TRBD1; j_call: TRBJ2-7; cdr3_nt: TGTGCCAGCAGTTACCGACCGGGACAGGCCGAGCAGTACTTC; cdr3_aa: CASSYRPGQAEQYF
v_call: TRBV7-3; clone_size: .; d_call: .; j_call: TRBJ1-3; cdr3_nt: TGTGCCAGCAGCCCCGTAGGGGGCTCTGGAAACACCATATATTTT; cdr3_aa: CASSPVGGSGNTIYF
v_call: TRBV3-1/TRBV3-2; clone_size: .; d_call: .; j_call: TRBJ1-4; cdr3_nt: TGTGCCAGCAGCCAAGTATTTCTACAGTTGGCTAATGAAAAACTGTTTTTT; cdr3_aa: CASSQVFLQLANEKLFF
v_call: TRBV5-6; clone_size: .; d_call: TRBD1; j_call: TRBJ1-3; cdr3_nt: TGTGCCAGCAGCTTGAACAGGGGGCTATCCGGAAACACCATATATTTT; cdr3_aa: CASSLNRGLSGNTIYF
v_call: TRBV25-1; clone_size: .; d_call: .; j_call: TRBJ1-6; cdr3_nt: TGTGCCAGCAGGGACGCGGGGGTGGCGAGTCCCCTCCACTTT; cdr3_aa: CASRDAGVASPLHF
v_call: TRBV12-5; clone_size: .; d_call: .; j_call: TRBJ1-3; cdr3_nt: TGTGCTAGTGGTTTGACTAATTTGGCAGCTGGAAACACCATATATTTT; cdr3_aa: CASGLTNLAAGNTIYF
v_call: TRBV5-1; clone_size: .; d_call: TRBD1; j_call: TRBJ2-7; cdr3_nt: TGCGCCAGCAGCCAAGGGACAGGCTCCTACGAGCAGTACTTC; cdr3_aa: CASSQGTGSYEQYF
v_call: TRBV6-2/TRBV6-3; clone_size: .; d_call: .; j_call: TRBJ1-2; cdr3_nt: TGTGCCAGCAGTTACTCGGGTGGGCCCGAGTATGGCTACACCTTC; cdr3_aa: CASSYSGGPEYGYTF
v_call: TRBV1; clone_size: few; d_call: .; j_call: TRBJ2-7; cdr3_nt: TGCACCAGCAGCCAAGCGACGGGGGGCCACATCAACGAGCAGTACTTC; cdr3_aa: CTSSQATGGHINEQYF
v_call: TRBV24-1; clone_size: .; d_call: .; j_call: TRBJ1-2; cdr3_nt: TGTGCCATCTATGACGGGGGGAGCTACACCTTC; cdr3_aa: CAIYDGGSYTF
v_call: TRBV29-1; clone_size: .; d_call: .; j_call: TRBJ2-1; cdr3_nt: TGCAGCGTTGCTACAGGTTATGAGCAGTTCTTC; cdr3_aa: CSVATGYEQFF
v_call: TRBV24-1; clone_size: .; d_call: TRBD1; j_call: TRBJ2-7; cdr3_nt: TGTGCCACCAGAGACAGGGCTAGGTACGAGCAGTACTTC; cdr3_aa: CATRDRARYEQYF
v_call: TRBV6-1; clone_size: .; d_call: .; j_call: TRBJ2-2; cdr3_nt: TGTGCCAGCACCCCAGCGGGTCTGTCCGGGGAGCTGTTTTTT; cdr3_aa: CASTPAGLSGELFF
v_call: TRBV4-2; clone_size: .; d_call: .; j_call: TRBJ1-1; cdr3_nt: TGTGCCAGCAGCCAAGTTGTCAGGCCTCTCCCTGAAGCTTTCTTT; cdr3_aa: CASSQVVRPLPEAFF
v_call: TRBV5-1; clone_size: .; d_call: TRBD1; j_call: TRBJ1-6; cdr3_nt: TGCGCCAGCAGCTTGGGGGACAGAGGAACAAGCTCCTATAATTCACCCCTCCACTTT; cdr3_aa: CASSLGDRGTSSYNSPLHF
v_call: TRBV6-5; clone_size: .; d_call: .; j_call: TRBJ1-5; cdr3_nt: TGTGCCAGCAGTTCACTCTCAGGGTTAATCAGTCAGCCCCAGCATTTT; cdr3_aa: CASSSLSGLISQPQHF
v_call: TRBV5-5; clone_size: .; d_call: TRBD1; j_call: TRBJ2-7; cdr3_nt: TGTGCCAGCAGCCCGGGACAGGCAAACTCCTACGAGCAGTACTTC; cdr3_aa: CASSPGQANSYEQYF
v_call: TRBV10-1; clone_size: .; d_call: .; j_call: TRBJ1-1; cdr3_nt: TGCGCCAGCAGAGGGGGACCTAACACTGAAGCTTTCTTT; cdr3_aa: CASRGGPNTEAFF
v_call: TRBV13; clone_size: .; d_call: TRBD1; j_call: TRBJ1-2; cdr3_nt: TGTGCCAGCACTCTGTGGACAGGGGGCTATGGCTACACCTTC; cdr3_aa: CASTLWTGGYGYTF
v_call: TRBV6-1; clone_size: few; d_call: TRBD1; j_call: TRBJ2-3; cdr3_nt: TGTGCCAGCAGTGACCAGGGGGCGGACACAGATACGCAGTATTTT; cdr3_aa: CASSDQGADTDTQYF
v_call: TRBV7-9; clone_size: .; d_call: .; j_call: TRBJ2-3; cdr3_nt: TGTGCCAGCAGCTTAGCGGGCAGGGTGGGTACAGATACGCAGTATTTT; cdr3_aa: CASSLAGRVGTDTQYF
v_call: TRBV9; clone_size: .; d_call: .; j_call: TRBJ2-7; cdr3_nt: TGTGCCAGCAGCCCAGGGCGCGGGGCGATATACGAGCAGTACTTC; cdr3_aa: CASSPGRGAIYEQYF
v_call: TRBV5-1; clone_size: few; d_call: TRBD1; j_call: TRBJ1-4; cdr3_nt: TGCGCCAGCAGCTTGGGACAGGGAGACGAAAAACTGTTTTTT; cdr3_aa: CASSLGQGDEKLFF
v_call: TRBV5-6; clone_size: .; d_call: .; j_call: TRBJ2-7; cdr3_nt: TGTGCCAGCAGCACCCCAGGGGAGCAGTACTTC; cdr3_aa: CASSTPGEQYF
v_call: TRBV6-5; clone_size: .; d_call: TRBD2; j_call: TRBJ2-1; cdr3_nt: TGTGCCAGCAGAGCCGGGACTAGTTACAATGAGCAGTTCTTC; cdr3_aa: CASRAGTSYNEQFF
v_call: TRBV2; clone_size: .; d_call: TRBD1; j_call: TRBJ1-1; cdr3_nt: TGTGCCAGCAGTGAAGAGCAGGGGGCTACCAACGGAGCTTTCTTT; cdr3_aa: CASSEEQGATNGAFF
v_call: TRBV29-1; clone_size: .; d_call: TRBD1; j_call: TRBJ2-1; cdr3_nt: TGCAGCGTGGCCCCGGGACAGGGGGTAAGCTCCTACAATGAGCAGTTCTTC; cdr3_aa: CSVAPGQGVSSYNEQFF
v_call: TRBV11-2; clone_size: .; d_call: TRBD2; j_call: TRBJ2-3; cdr3_nt: TGTGCCAGCAGCTTAGGAGCGGGGGGGATCACAGATACGCAGTATTTT; cdr3_aa: CASSLGAGGITDTQYF